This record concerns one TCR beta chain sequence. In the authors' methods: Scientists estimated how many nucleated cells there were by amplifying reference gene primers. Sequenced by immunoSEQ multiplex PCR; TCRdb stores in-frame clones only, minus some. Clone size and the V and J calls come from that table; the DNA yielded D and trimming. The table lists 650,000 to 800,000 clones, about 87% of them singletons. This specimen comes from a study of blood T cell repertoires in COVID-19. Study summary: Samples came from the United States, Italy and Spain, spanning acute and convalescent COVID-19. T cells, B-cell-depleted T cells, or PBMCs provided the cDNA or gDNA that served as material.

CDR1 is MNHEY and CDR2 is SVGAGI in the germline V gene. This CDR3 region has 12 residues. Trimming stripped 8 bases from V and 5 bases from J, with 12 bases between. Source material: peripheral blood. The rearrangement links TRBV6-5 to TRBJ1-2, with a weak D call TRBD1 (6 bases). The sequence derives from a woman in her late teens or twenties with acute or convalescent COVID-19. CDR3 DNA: TGTGCCAGCCAGGGGATCCTATATGGCTACACCTTC. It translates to CASQGILYGYTF.